This TCR beta chain was identified in a study of T-cell reconstitution after alpha-beta-depleted transplantation in children. The germline gives CDR1 DFQATT, CDR2 SNEGSKA (reference sequence). There are 15 residues in the CDR3. J gave up 1 base and V 3 bases, and 6 bases lay outside the gene matches. TCRbeta library preparation incorporated unique molecular identifiers. TCRdb independently ran MiXCR on the PCR reads; one entry per CDR3 protein. This table has about 120,000 distinct CDR3 sequences, about 9.3% appearing once. This clonotype has ten or more counts. Sample: PBMCs from the stem cell graft donor, taken from the stem cell graft. The chain links TRBV20-1 to TRBJ2-5, with TRBD1 identical over 9 bases. The sequence came from a human donor who donated a stem cell graft to a child with acute lymphoblastic leukemia. The DNA of the CDR3 is TGCAGTGCTAGTGCCGGACAGGGGACCCAAGAGACCCAGTACTTC. It translates to CSASAGQGTQETQYF.